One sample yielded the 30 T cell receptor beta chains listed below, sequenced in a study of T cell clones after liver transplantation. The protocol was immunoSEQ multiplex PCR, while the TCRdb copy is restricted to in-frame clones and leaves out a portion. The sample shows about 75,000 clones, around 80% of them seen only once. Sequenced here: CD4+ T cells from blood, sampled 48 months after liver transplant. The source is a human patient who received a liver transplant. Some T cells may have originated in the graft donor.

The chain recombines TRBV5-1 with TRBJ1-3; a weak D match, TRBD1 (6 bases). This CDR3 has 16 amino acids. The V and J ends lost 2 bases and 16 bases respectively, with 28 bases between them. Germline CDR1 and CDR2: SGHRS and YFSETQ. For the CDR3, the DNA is TGCGCCAGCAGCTTTGGCCATGCGGGGGCCAACGAGGGGAGGTATTTT. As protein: CASSFGHAGANEGRYF.

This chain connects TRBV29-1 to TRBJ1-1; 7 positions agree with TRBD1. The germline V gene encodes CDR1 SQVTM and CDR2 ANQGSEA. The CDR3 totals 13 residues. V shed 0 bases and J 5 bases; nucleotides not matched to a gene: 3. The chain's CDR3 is CSVEDSRGTEAFF. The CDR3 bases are TGCAGCGTTGAAGATTCCAGGGGGACTGAAGCTTTCTTT.

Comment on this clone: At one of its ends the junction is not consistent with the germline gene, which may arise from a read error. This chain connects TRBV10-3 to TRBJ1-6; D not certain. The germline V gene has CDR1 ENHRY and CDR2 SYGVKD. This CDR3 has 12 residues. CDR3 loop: CAIRESRSPLHF. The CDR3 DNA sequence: TGTGCCATCAGAGAGTCCCGATCACCCCTCCACTTT.

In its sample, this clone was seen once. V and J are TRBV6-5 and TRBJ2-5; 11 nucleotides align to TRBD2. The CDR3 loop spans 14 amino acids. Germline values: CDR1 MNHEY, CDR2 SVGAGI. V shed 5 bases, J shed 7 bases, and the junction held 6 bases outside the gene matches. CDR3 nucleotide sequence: TGTGCCAGCAGTGAACTAGCGGGGGTGTGGACCCAGTACTTC. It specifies CASSELAGVWTQYF.

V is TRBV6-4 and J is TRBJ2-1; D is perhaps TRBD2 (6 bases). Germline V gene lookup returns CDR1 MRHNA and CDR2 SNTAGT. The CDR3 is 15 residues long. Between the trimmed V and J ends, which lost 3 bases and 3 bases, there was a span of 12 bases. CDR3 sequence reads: CASSEVGSLYNEQFF. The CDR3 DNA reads TGTGCCAGCAGTGAGGTCGGGAGTCTCTACAATGAGCAGTTCTTC.

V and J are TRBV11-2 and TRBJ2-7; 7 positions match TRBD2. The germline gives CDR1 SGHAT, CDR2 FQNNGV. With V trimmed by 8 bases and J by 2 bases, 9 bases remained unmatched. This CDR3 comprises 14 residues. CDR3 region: CASRGVSSTYEQYF. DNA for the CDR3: TGTGCCAGCCGGGGGGTTTCGAGCACCTACGAGCAGTACTTC.

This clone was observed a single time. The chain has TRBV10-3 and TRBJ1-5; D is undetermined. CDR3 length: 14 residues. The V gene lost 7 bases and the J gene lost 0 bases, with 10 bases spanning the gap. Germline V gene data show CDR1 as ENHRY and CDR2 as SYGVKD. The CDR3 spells CAIKDASSNQPQHF. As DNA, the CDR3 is TGTGCCATCAAAGACGCTTCTAGCAATCAGCCCCAGCATTTT.

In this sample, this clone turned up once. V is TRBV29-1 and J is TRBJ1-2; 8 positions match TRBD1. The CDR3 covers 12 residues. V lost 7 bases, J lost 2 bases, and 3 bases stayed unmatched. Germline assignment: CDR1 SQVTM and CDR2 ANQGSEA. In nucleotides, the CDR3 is TGCAGCGCCGGACAGGGAAACTATGGCTACACCTTC. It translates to CSAGQGNYGYTF.

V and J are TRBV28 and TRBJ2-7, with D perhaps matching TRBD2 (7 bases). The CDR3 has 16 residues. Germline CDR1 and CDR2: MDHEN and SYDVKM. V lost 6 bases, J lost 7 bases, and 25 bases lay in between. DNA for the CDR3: TGTGCCAGCAGCCCGGGGGGCAAACCGGGGCCCGGGGAGCAGTACTTC. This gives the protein CASSPGGKPGPGEQYF.

CDR3 loop: CASSTAPPDNEQFF. CDR3 nucleotides: TGTGCCAGCAGCACAGCTCCTCCTGACAATGAGCAGTTCTTC. This chain uses TRBV7-9 with TRBJ2-1, with D unresolved. Trimming removed 5 bases from V and 5 bases from J, with 13 bases in between. This CDR3 is 14 amino acids long. CDR1 and CDR2 (germline): SEHNR, FQNEAQ (reference sequence). The entire variable domain, with the rest obtained from reference TRBV7-9 and TRBJ2-1, is as follows: DTGVSQNPRHKITKRGQNVTFRCDPISEHNRLYWYRQTLGQGPEFLTYFQNEAQLEKSRLLSDRFSAERPKGSFSTLEIQRTEQGDSAMYLCASSTAPPDNEQFFGPGTRLTVL.

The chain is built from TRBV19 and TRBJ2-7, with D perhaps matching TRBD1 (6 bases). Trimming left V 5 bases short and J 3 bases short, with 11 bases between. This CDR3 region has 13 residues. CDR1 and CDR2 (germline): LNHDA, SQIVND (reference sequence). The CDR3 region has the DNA TGTGCCAGTAGTTTCGTAGGGGGCTACGAGCAGTACTTC. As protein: CASSFVGGYEQYF.

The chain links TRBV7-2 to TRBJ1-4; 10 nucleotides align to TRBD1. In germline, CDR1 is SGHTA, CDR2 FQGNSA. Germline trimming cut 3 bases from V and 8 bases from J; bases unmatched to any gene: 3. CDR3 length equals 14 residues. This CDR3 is CASSLTGGNEKLFF. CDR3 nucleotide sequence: TGTGCCAGCAGCTTGACAGGGGGCAACGAAAAACTGTTTTTT.

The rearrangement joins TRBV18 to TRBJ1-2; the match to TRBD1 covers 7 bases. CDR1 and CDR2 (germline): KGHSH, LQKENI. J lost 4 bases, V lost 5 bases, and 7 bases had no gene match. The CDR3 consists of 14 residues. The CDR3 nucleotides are TGTGCCAGCTCAAAGGAAGGGACAGCCTATGGCTACACCTTC. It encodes CASSKEGTAYGYTF.

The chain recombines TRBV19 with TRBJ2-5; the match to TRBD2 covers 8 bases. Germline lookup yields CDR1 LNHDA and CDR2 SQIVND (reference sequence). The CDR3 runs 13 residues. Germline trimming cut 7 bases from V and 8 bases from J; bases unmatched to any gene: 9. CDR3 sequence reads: CASTGGTDLTQYF. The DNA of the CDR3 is TGTGCCAGTACGGGGGGGACCGACCTCACCCAGTACTTC. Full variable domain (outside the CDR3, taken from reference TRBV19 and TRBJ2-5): DGGITQSPKYLFRKEGQNVTLSCEQNLNHDAMYWYRQDPGQGLRLIYYSQIVNDFQKGDIAEGYSVSREKKESFPLTVTSAQKNPTAFYLCASTGGTDLTQYFGPGTRLLVL.

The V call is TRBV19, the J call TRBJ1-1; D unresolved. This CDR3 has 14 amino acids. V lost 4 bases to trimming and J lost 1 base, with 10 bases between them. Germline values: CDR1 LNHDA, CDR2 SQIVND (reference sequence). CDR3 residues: CASSRREGNTEAFF. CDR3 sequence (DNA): TGTGCCAGTAGTAGGAGGGAGGGGAACACTGAAGCTTTCTTT.

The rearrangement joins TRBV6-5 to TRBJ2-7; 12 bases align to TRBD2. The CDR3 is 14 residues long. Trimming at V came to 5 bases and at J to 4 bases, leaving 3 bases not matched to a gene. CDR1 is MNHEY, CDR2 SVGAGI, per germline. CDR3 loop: CASSLLAGGYEQYF. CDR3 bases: TGTGCCAGCAGTCTTCTAGCGGGAGGGTACGAGCAGTACTTC.

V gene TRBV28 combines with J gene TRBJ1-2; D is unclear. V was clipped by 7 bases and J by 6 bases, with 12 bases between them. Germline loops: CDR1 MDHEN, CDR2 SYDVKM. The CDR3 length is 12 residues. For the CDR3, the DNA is TGTGCCAGCACCTCCTCCGACGATGGCTACACCTTC. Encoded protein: CASTSSDDGYTF.

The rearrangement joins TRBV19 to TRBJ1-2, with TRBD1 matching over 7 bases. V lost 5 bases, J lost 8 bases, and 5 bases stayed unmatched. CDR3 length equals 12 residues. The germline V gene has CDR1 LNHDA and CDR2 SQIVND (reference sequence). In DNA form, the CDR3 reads TGTGCCAGTAGTCTAACACAGGGGGGCTACACCTTC. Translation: CASSLTQGGYTF.

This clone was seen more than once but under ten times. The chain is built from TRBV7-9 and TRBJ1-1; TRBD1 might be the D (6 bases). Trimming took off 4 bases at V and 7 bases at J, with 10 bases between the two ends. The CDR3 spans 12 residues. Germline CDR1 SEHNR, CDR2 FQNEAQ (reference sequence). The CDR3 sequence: CASSSETGEAFF. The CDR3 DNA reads TGTGCCAGCAGCTCAGAGACAGGTGAAGCTTTCTTT.

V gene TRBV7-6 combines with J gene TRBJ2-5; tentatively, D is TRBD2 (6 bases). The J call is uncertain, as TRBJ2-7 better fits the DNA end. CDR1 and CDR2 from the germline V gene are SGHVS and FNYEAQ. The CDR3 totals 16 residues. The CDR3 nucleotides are TGTGCCAGCAGCTCGGTCGCGGAGGGTGGTACGTACGAGCAGTACTTC. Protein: CASSSVAEGGTYEQYF.

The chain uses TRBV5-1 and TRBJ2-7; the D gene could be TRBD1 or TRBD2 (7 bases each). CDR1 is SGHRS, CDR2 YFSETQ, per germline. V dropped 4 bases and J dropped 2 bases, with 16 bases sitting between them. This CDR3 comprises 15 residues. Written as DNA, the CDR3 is TGCGCCAGCAGCATCGGGCCAGGGGGGGCCTACGAGCAGTACTTC. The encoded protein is CASSIGPGGAYEQYF.

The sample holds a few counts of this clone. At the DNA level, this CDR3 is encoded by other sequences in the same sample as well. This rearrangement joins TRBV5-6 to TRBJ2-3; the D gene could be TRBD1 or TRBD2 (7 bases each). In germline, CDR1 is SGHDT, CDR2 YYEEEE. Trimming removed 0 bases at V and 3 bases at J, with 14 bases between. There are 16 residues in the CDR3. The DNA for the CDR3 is TGTGCCAGCAGCTTGGGTCCCAGGGGGGGGACAGATACGCAGTATTTT. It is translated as CASSLGPRGGTDTQYF.

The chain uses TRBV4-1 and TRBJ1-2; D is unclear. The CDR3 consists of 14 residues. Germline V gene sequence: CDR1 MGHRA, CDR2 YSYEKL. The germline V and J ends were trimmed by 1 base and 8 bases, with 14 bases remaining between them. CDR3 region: CASSQGARVEGYTF. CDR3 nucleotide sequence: TGCGCCAGCAGCCAAGGTGCAAGGGTGGAGGGCTACACCTTC.

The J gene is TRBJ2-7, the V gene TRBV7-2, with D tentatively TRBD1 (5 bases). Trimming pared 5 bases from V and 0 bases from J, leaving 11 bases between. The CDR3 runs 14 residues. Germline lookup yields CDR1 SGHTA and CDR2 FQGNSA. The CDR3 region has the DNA TGTGCCAGCAGCCCGACAGCGAACTCCTACGAGCAGTACTTC. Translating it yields CASSPTANSYEQYF.

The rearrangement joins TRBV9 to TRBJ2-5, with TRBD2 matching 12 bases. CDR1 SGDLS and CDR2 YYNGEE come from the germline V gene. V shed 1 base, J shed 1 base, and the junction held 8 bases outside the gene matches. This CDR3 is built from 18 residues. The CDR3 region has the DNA TGTGCCAGCAGCGTAATCCCCACTAGCGGGAGGCTCCAAGAGACCCAGTACTTC. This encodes CASSVIPTSGRLQETQYF.

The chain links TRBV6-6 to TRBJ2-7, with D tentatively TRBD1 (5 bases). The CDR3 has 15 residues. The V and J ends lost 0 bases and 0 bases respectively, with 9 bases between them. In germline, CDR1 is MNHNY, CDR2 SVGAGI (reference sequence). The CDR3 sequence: CASSYSDTSSYEQYF. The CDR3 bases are TGTGCCAGCAGTTACTCGGACACGAGCTCCTACGAGCAGTACTTC.

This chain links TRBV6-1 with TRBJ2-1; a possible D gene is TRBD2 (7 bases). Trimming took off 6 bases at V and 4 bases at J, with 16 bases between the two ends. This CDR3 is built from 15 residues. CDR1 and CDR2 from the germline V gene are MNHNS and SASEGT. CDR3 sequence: CASRRSGGNYNEQFF. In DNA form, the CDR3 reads TGTGCCAGCAGGAGGTCGGGGGGCAATTACAATGAGCAGTTCTTC.

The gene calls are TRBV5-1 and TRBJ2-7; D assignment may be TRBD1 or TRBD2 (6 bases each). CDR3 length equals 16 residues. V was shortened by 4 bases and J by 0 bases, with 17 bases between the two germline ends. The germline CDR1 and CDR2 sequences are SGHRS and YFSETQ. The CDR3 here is CASSPRGRGTSYEQYF. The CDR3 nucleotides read TGCGCCAGCAGCCCGCGGGGAAGGGGGACCTCCTACGAGCAGTACTTC.

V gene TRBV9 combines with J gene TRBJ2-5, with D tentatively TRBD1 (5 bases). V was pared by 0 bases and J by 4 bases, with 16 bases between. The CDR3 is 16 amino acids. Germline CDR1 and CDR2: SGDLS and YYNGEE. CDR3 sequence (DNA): TGTGCCAGCAGCGTAGCTGGCAGGGCTCAGGGAGAGACCCAGTACTTC. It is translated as CASSVAGRAQGETQYF.

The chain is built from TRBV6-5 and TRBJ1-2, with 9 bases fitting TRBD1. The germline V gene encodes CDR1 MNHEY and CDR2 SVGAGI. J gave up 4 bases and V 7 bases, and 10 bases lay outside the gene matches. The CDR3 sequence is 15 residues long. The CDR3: CASKIQGAGSYGYTF. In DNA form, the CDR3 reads TGTGCCAGCAAAATACAGGGGGCCGGTAGCTATGGCTACACCTTC.